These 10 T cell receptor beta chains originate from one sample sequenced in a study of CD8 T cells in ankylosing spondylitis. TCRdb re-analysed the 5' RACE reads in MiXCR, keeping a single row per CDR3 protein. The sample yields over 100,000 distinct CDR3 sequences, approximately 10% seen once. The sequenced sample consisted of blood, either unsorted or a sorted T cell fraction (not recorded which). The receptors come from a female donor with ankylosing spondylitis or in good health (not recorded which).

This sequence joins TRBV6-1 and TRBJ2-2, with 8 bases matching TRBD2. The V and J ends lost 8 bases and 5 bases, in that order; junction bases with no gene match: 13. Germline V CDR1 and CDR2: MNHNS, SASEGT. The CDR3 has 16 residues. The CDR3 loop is CASFVAGTVGTGELFF. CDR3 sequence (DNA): TGTGCCAGCTTCGTAGCGGGAACGGTTGGTACCGGGGAGCTGTTTTTT.

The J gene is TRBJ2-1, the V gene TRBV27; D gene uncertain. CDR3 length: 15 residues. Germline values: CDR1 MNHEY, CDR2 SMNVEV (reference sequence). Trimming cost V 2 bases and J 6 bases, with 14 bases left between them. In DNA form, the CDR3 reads TGTGCCAGCAGTTTAGACCCGGCCGGTGGCAATGAGCAGTTCTTC. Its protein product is CASSLDPAGGNEQFF.

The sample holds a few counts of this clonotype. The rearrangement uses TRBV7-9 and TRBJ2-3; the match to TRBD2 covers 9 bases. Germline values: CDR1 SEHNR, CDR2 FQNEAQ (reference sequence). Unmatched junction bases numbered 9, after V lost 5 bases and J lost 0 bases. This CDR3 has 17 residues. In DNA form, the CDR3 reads TGTGCCAGCAGCCGCCCCCCTAGCGGGGCTAGCACAGATACGCAGTATTTT. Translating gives CASSRPPSGASTDTQYF.

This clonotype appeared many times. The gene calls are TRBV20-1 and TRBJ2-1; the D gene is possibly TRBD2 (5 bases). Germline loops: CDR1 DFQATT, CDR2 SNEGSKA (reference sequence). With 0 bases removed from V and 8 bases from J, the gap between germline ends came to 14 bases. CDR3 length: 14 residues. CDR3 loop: CSARDPGRGDEQFF. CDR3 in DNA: TGCAGTGCTAGAGATCCGGGGAGAGGCGATGAGCAGTTCTTC.

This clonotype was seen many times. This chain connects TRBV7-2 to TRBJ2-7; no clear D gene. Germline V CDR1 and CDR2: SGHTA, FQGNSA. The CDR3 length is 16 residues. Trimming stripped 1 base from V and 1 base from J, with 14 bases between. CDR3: CASSLEGVVFSYEQYF. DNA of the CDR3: TGTGCCAGCAGCTTAGAGGGCGTTGTATTTTCCTACGAGCAGTACTTC. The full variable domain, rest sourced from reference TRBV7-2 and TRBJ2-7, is GAGVSQSPSNKVTEKGKDVELRCDPISGHTALYWYRQSLGQGLEFLIYFQGNSAPDKSGLPSDRFSAERTGGSVSTLTIQRTQQEDSAVYLCASSLEGVVFSYEQYFGPGTRLTVT.

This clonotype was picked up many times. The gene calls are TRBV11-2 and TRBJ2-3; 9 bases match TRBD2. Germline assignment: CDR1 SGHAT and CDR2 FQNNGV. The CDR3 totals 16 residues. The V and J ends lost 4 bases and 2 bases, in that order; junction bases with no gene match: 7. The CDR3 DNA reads TGTGCCAGCAGCTCCCAGCTAGCGGGACCCACAGATACGCAGTATTTT. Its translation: CASSSQLAGPTDTQYF.

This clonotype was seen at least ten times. The CDR3 spells CASSRDRVYEQYF. The CDR3 DNA reads as TGTGCCAGCAGCCGAGACAGGGTCTACGAGCAGTACTTC. This rearrangement joins TRBV28 to TRBJ2-7; TRBD1 agrees at 7 bases. The germline gives CDR1 MDHEN, CDR2 SYDVKM. This CDR3 spans 13 amino acids. Trimming at V came to 6 bases and at J to 3 bases, leaving 5 bases not matched to a gene. Together with reference TRBV28 and TRBJ2-7, the CDR3 gives the full variable domain: DVKVTQSSRYLVKRTGEKVFLECVQDMDHENMFWYRQDPGLGLRLIYFSYDVKMKEKGDIPEGYSVSREKKERFSLILESASTNQTSMYLCASSRDRVYEQYFGPGTRLTVT.

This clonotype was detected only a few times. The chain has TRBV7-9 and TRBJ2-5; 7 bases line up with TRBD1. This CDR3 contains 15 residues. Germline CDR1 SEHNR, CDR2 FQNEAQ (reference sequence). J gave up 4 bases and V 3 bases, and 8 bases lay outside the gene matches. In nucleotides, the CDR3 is TGTGCCAGCAGCTTGACAGGGATTATAGGAGAGACCCAGTACTTC. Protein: CASSLTGIIGETQYF. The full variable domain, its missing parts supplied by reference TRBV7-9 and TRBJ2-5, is DTGVSQNPRHKITKRGQNVTFRCDPISEHNRLYWYRQTLGQGPEFLTYFQNEAQLEKSRLLSDRFSAERPKGSFSTLEIQRTEQGDSAMYLCASSLTGIIGETQYFGPGTRLLVL.

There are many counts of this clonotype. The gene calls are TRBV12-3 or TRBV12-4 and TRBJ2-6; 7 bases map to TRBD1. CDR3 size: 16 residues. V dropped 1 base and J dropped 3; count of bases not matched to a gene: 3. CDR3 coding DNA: TGTGCCAGCAGTTTAGGAGGGGGCTTTGGGGCCAACGTCCTGACTTTC. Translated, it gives CASSLGGGFGANVLTF.

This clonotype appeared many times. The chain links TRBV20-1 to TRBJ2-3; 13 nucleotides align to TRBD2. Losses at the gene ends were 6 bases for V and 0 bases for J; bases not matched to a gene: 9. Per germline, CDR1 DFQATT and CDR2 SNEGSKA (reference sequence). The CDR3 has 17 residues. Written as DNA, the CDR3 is TGCAGTGCGTTTACTAGCGGGGGGGCCGGTAGCACAGATACGCAGTATTTT. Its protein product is CSAFTSGGAGSTDTQYF.